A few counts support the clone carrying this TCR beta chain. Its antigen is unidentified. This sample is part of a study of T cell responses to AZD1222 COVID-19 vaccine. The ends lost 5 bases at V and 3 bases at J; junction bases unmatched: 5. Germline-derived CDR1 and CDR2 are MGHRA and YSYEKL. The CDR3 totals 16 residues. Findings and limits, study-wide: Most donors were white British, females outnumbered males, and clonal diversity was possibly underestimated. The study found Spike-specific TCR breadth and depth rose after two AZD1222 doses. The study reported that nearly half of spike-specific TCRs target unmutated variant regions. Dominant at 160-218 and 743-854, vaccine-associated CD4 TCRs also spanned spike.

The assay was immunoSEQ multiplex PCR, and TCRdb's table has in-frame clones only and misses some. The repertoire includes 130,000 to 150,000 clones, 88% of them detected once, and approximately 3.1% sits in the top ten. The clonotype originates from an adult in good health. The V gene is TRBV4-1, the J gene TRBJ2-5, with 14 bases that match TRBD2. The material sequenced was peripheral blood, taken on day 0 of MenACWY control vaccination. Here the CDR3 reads CASSVRLAGGEETQYF. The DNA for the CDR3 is TGCGCCAGCAGCGTACGACTAGCGGGGGGGGAAGAGACCCAGTACTTC.